Sequencing of this T cell receptor beta chain was carried out in a study of CD8+ T cells in alopecia areata. cDNA serving as the sequencing template came from extracted, reverse transcribed RNA. Sequencing was performed with immunoSEQ multiplex PCR; in TCRdb, only in-frame clones are kept and a portion is missing. The data contain 90,000 to 130,000 clones, approximately 63% of them seen just once; the ten biggest clones take up 20% to 25%. The CDR3 runs 16 residues. Trimming removed 4 bases at V and 3 bases at J, with 19 bases between. Germline V gene sequence: CDR1 MNHNY, CDR2 SVGAGI (reference sequence). Notes on the study in general: Affected lesional scalp, above all in alopecia totalis/universalis, was more clonal than normal scalp. Scalp specimens additionally yield sequences from normal skin's resident alphabeta T cells. TCRs were shared less clearly across patients than in mice, possibly for HLA-related reasons.

On this clone: Its antigen is currently unknown.

Cell sorting was applied to PBMCs, and CD4+ and CD8+ T cells were collected. The clonotype originates from a human donor in good health. The specimen was CD8+ T cells sorted from blood. The rearrangement links TRBV6-6 to TRBJ2-7; tentative D call: TRBD2 (5 bases). The CDR3 is CASSWISAPQHYEQYF. The CDR3 DNA reads as TGTGCCAGCAGTTGGATTAGCGCGCCCCAACACTACGAGCAGTACTTC.